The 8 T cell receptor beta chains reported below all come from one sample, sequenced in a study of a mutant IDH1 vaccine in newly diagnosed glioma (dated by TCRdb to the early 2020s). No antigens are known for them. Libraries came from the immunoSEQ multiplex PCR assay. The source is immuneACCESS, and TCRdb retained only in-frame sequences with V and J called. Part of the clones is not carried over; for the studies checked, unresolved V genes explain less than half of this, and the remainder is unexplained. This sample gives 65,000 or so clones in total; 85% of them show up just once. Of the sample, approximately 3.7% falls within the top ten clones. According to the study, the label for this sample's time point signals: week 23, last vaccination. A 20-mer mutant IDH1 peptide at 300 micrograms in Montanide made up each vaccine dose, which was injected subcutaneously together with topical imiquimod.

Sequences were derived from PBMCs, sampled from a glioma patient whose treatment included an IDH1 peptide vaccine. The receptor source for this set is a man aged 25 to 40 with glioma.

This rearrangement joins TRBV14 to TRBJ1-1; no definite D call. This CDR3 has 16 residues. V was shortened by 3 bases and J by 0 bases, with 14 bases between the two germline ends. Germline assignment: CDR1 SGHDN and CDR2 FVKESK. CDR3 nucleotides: TGTGCCAGCAGCCACCCTCGGGGTGTTCTGAACACTGAAGCTTTCTTT. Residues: CASSHPRGVLNTEAFF.

The CDR3 here is CASSIDSGGGLSYEQYF. CDR3 DNA: TGTGCCAGTAGTATAGACAGCGGGGGGGGCCTCTCCTACGAGCAGTACTTC. The chain has TRBV19 and TRBJ2-7; TRBD2 agrees at 10 bases. Germline V gene sequence: CDR1 LNHDA, CDR2 SQIVND (reference sequence). The CDR3 spans 17 residues. Trimming removed 0 bases from V and 0 bases from J; junction bases left unmatched: 5.

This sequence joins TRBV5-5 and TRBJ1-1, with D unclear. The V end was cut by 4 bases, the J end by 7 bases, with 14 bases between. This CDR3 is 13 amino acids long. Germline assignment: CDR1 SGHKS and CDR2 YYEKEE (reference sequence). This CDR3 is CASSPYKALEAFF. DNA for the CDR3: TGTGCCAGCAGCCCATACAAGGCGCTTGAAGCTTTCTTT.

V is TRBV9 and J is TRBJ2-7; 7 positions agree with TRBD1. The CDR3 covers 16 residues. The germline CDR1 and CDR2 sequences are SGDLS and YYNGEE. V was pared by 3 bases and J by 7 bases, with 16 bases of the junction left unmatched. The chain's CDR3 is CASSEGTATTLKEQYF. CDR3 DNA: TGTGCCAGCAGCGAGGGGACAGCGACCACCCTTAAGGAGCAGTACTTC.

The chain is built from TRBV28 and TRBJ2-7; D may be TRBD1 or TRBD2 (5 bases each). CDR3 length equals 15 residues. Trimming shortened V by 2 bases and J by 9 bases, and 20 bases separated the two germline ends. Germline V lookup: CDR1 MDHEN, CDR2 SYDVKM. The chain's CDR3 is CASSLGTVASWGQYF. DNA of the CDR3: TGTGCCAGCAGTTTAGGGACGGTTGCCTCTTGGGGGCAGTACTTC.

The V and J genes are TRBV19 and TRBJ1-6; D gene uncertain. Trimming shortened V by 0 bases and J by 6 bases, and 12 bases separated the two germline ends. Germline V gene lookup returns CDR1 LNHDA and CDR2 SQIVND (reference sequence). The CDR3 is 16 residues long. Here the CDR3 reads CASSIDSVRRNSPLHF. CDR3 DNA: TGTGCCAGTAGTATAGATTCGGTCCGTCGTAATTCACCCCTCCACTTT.

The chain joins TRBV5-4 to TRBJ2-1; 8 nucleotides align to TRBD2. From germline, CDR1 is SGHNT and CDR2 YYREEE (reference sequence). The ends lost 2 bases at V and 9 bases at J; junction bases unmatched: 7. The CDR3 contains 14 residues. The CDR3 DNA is TGTGCCAGCAGCTTAATAAGCGGGAGAGGTGAGCAGTTCTTC. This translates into CASSLISGRGEQFF.

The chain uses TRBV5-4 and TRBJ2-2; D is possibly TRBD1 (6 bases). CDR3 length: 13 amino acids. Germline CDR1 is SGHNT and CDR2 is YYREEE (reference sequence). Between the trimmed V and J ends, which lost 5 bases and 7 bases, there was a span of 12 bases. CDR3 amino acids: CASRLTGSGELFF. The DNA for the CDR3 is TGTGCCAGCAGACTTACAGGGAGCGGGGAGCTGTTTTTT.